These 30 T cell receptor beta chains were all obtained from the same sample, sequenced in a study of OX40 agonist ivuxolimab in advanced cancers. Some clones are missing from TCRdb's copy, which holds only in-frame ones; the method was immunoSEQ multiplex PCR. The table includes some 49,000 clones, less than 90% detected once. Sample: CD4+ or CD8+ T cells sorted from blood, taken in a trial of the OX40 agonist ivuxolimab. Every receptor here comes from an adult with an advanced solid tumor such as melanoma, head and neck, liver or kidney cancer.

The J gene is TRBJ1-2, the V gene TRBV2; no reliable D call. This CDR3 region has 13 residues. Germline-derived CDR1 and CDR2 are SNHLY and FYNNEI. Trimming took off 3 bases at V and 5 bases at J, with 10 bases between the two ends. CDR3 in amino acids: CASSDAVFYGYTF. The CDR3, as DNA: TGTGCCAGCAGTGATGCGGTTTTTTATGGCTACACCTTC. Full variable domain (outside the CDR3, taken from reference TRBV2 and TRBJ1-2): EPEVTQTPSHQVTQMGQEVILRCVPISNHLYFYWYRQILGQKVEFLVSFYNNEISEKSEIFDDQFSVERPDGSNFTLKIRSTKLEDSAMYFCASSDAVFYGYTFGSGTRLTVV.

The table lists this clone with a count of one. The rearrangement links TRBV15 to TRBJ2-3, with D perhaps assigned TRBD1 or TRBD2 (5 bases each). The CDR3 has 15 amino acids. Trimming left V 4 bases short and J 0 bases short, with 11 bases between. The V gene's germline CDR1 is LNHNV and CDR2 YYDKDF (reference sequence). The CDR3 is CATSTRDPSTDTQYF. In DNA, the CDR3 is TGTGCCACCAGCACTAGGGACCCCAGCACAGATACGCAGTATTTT. Full variable domain (outside the CDR3, taken from reference TRBV15 and TRBJ2-3): DAMVIQNPRYQVTQFGKPVTLSCSQTLNHNVMYWYQQKSSQAPKLLFHYYDKDFNNEADTPDNFQSRRPNTSFCFLDIRSPGLGDTAMYLCATSTRDPSTDTQYFGPGTRLTVL.

This chain uses TRBV6-1 with TRBJ1-1; D is unclear. The V end lost 5 bases, the J end lost 11 bases, and 21 bases lay between the germline ends. The CDR3 runs to 14 residues. Germline V gene sequence: CDR1 MNHNS, CDR2 SASEGT. CDR3 sequence (DNA): TGTGCCAGCAGTATGAACGTGGAGTCTGGCACTGCTTTCTTT. Protein product: CASSMNVESGTAFF.

This chain connects TRBV10-3 to TRBJ2-1; tentative D call: TRBD1 (6 bases). This CDR3 is built from 16 residues. V lost 0 bases to trimming and J lost 7 bases, with 16 bases between them. The germline CDR1 and CDR2 sequences are ENHRY and SYGVKD. CDR3 loop: CAISESRGGGINEQFF. The CDR3 DNA reads as TGTGCCATCAGTGAGTCGCGAGGGGGTGGGATAAATGAGCAGTTCTTC.

J is TRBJ2-1 and V is TRBV7-6; D perhaps matches TRBD2 (6 bases). Trimming pared 0 bases from V and 7 bases from J, leaving 10 bases between. The CDR3 length is 14 residues. The germline CDR1 and CDR2 sequences are SGHVS and FNYEAQ. The CDR3 nucleotides are TGTGCCAGCAGCTTAGCCTCACTAGCAAATGAGCAGTTCTTC. Translating it yields CASSLASLANEQFF.

The chain joins TRBV4-3 to TRBJ1-5; no reliable D call. The CDR3 length is 13 residues. V was pared by 1 base and J by 6 bases, with 7 bases between. CDR1 and CDR2 from the germline V gene are LGHNA and YSLEER. CDR3 in DNA: TGCGCCAGCAGCCAAGGGAGGAGTCAGCCCCAGCATTTT. This translates into CASSQGRSQPQHF.

The chain recombines TRBV27 with TRBJ2-5; weak D call: TRBD2 (5 bases). V was trimmed by 2 bases and J by 2 bases, leaving 9 bases between them. CDR1 is MNHEY, CDR2 SMNVEV, per germline (reference sequence). The CDR3 has 14 amino acids. The CDR3 region has the DNA TGTGCCAGCAGTTTAGTACCGGGACAAGAGACCCAGTACTTC. Its translation is CASSLVPGQETQYF.

The chain employs TRBV10-2 and TRBJ2-1, with a possible D match to TRBD2 (6 bases). V lost 7 bases, J lost 2 bases, and 12 bases lay in between. CDR1 is WSHSY, CDR2 SAAADI, per germline. This CDR3 is built from 14 residues. CDR3 nucleotide sequence: TGCGCCAGCACCCAGGAGGGCGCCTACAATGAGCAGTTCTTC. The encoded protein is CASTQEGAYNEQFF.

This chain joins TRBV2 and TRBJ1-2, with 8 bases that match TRBD1. The germline gives CDR1 SNHLY, CDR2 FYNNEI. With V trimmed by 0 bases and J by 4 bases, 1 base remained unmatched. This CDR3 is 14 amino acids long. CDR3 in DNA: TGTGCCAGCAGTGAAGCAACAGGGGGCTATGGCTACACCTTC. Translation gives CASSEATGGYGYTF.

V usage is TRBV14 and J usage is TRBJ2-2; 11 bases align to TRBD2. CDR1 is SGHDN and CDR2 is FVKESK in the germline V gene. This CDR3 is 14 amino acids long. With 5 bases clipped from V and 6 bases from J, the junction kept 2 bases outside the gene matches. This CDR3 is CASSELAGAGELFF. The CDR3, as DNA: TGTGCCAGCAGCGAACTAGCGGGAGCCGGGGAGCTGTTTTTT.

The chain recombines TRBV18 with TRBJ2-1, with 7 bases that match TRBD2. The ends lost 2 bases at V and 7 bases at J; junction bases unmatched: 8. The germline gives CDR1 KGHSH, CDR2 LQKENI. This CDR3 spans 15 amino acids. Here the CDR3 reads CASSPGGSEGNEQFF. In DNA form, the CDR3 reads TGTGCCAGCTCACCAGGCGGGAGTGAAGGAAATGAGCAGTTCTTC.

The chain has TRBV5-4 and TRBJ2-1; 9 bases match TRBD2. J lost 5 bases, V lost 3 bases, and 3 bases had no gene match. The germline V gene has CDR1 SGHNT and CDR2 YYREEE (reference sequence). The CDR3 spans 14 residues. The CDR3 DNA follows: TGTGCCAGCAGCTGGACTAGCGACGACAATGAGCAGTTCTTC. This sequence encodes CASSWTSDDNEQFF. The full variable domain, its missing parts supplied by reference TRBV5-4 and TRBJ2-1, is ETGVTQSPTHLIKTRGQQVTLRCSSQSGHNTVSWYQQALGQGPQFIFQYYREEENGRGNFPPRFSGLQFPNYSSELNVNALELDDSALYLCASSWTSDDNEQFFGPGTRLTVL.

The chain employs TRBV23-1 and TRBJ2-5; D is unclear. TRBV23-1 is placed among ORFs of uncertain function. The CDR3 extends over 17 amino acids. Trimming cost V 2 bases and J 5 bases, with 21 bases left between them. In DNA, the CDR3 is TGCGCCAGCAGTCAACATACCCCCCTCGCCGGGTTGGAGACCCAGTACTTC. This translates into CASSQHTPLAGLETQYF.

The DNA of the CDR3 is TGTGCCATCAGAGGCTCGACAGGGGGATACGAGCAGTACTTC. This translates into CAIRGSTGGYEQYF. The chain combines TRBV10-3 with TRBJ2-7; 9 bases agree with TRBD1. Looked up from germline, CDR1 is ENHRY and CDR2 is SYGVKD. There are 14 residues in the CDR3. After removal of 6 bases from V and 4 bases from J, the junction contained 7 bases not matched to a gene.

The chain is built from TRBV5-1 and TRBJ1-5; D unclear. This CDR3 comprises 15 residues. Trimming shortened V by 2 bases and J by 1 base, and 10 bases separated the two germline ends. Germline-derived CDR1 and CDR2 are SGHRS and YFSETQ. The CDR3 bases are TGCGCCAGCAGCTTAGAGGGATTGAGCAATCAGCCCCAGCATTTT. It translates to CASSLEGLSNQPQHF.

The V gene is TRBV11-2, the J gene TRBJ2-6; D may be TRBD1 or TRBD2 (5 bases each). Trimming took off 5 bases at V and 4 bases at J, with 15 bases between the two ends. CDR3 length: 16 amino acids. The germline gives CDR1 SGHAT, CDR2 FQNNGV. The CDR3 loop is CASSPTFGTGANVLTF. The CDR3 coding sequence is TGTGCCAGCAGCCCAACGTTCGGGACCGGGGCCAACGTCCTGACTTTC.

The chain is built from TRBV2 and TRBJ2-5, with 9 bases fitting TRBD2. Germline V gene sequence: CDR1 SNHLY, CDR2 FYNNEI. The CDR3 is 15 residues long. With 3 bases clipped from V and 4 bases from J, the junction kept 6 bases outside the gene matches. DNA of the CDR3: TGTGCCAGCAGTGATGGCGGGGGGGCTGGAGAGACCCAGTACTTC. It specifies CASSDGGGAGETQYF.

The V call is TRBV2, the J call TRBJ2-7; 8 bases are a match to TRBD1. The CDR3 extends over 14 amino acids. Unmatched junction bases numbered 10, after V lost 10 bases and J lost 2 bases. CDR1 is SNHLY and CDR2 is FYNNEI in the germline V gene. CDR3 nucleotide sequence: TGTGCCACAACCGCCGGGACAGGAGCCTACGAGCAGTACTTC. Amino acid sequence: CATTAGTGAYEQYF.

This chain connects TRBV2 to TRBJ1-4, with TRBD1 as a possible D gene (5 bases). CDR3 size: 14 residues. V gave up 6 bases and J gave up 2 bases, with 10 bases separating them. The germline CDR1 and CDR2 sequences are SNHLY and FYNNEI. This chain's CDR3 is CASSEGFTNEKLFF. The CDR3 nucleotides are TGTGCCAGCAGCGAGGGGTTTACTAATGAAAAACTGTTTTTT.

V and J are TRBV28 and TRBJ2-1; 11 positions match TRBD1. Per the germline V gene, CDR1 is MDHEN and CDR2 is SYDVKM. J was trimmed by 5 bases and V by 1 base; bases with no gene match: 1. CDR3 length equals 15 residues. The CDR3 here is CASSLLGQGDNEQFF. The CDR3 DNA is TGTGCCAGCAGTTTATTGGGACAGGGGGACAATGAGCAGTTCTTC.

This clone was seen only once. The chain couples TRBV27 to TRBJ1-1; no clear D. V was cut by 6 bases and J by 4 bases, with 18 bases left in between. Germline V gene lookup returns CDR1 MNHEY and CDR2 SMNVEV (reference sequence). This CDR3 is built from 15 residues. CDR3 residues: CASSPDTLGGTEAFF. The CDR3 region has the DNA TGTGCCAGCAGCCCAGACACTCTTGGAGGCACTGAAGCTTTCTTT.

This rearrangement joins TRBV25-1 to TRBJ2-2; D possibly corresponds to TRBD1 (6 bases). Germline-derived CDR1 and CDR2 are MGHDK and SYGVNS. Trimming removed 10 bases from V and 7 bases from J, with 16 bases in between. The CDR3 length is 13 residues. The CDR3 spells CAITGQVGGELFF. Here the CDR3 DNA reads TGTGCCATTACAGGGCAGGTCGGCGGGGAGCTGTTTTTT. Looking up the rest from reference TRBV25-1 and TRBJ2-2 gives the full variable domain: EADIYQTPRYLVIGTGKKITLECSQTMGHDKMYWYQQDPGMELHLIHYSYGVNSTEKGDLSSESTVSRIRTEHFPLTLESARPSHTSQYLCAITGQVGGELFFGEGSRLTVL.

V is TRBV5-1 and J is TRBJ2-1, with D possibly being TRBD2 (5 bases). Germline CDR1 reads SGHRS; CDR2 reads YFSETQ. The CDR3 spans 15 residues. Trimming removed 3 bases at V and 6 bases at J, with 16 bases between. CDR3 coding DNA: TGCGCCAGCAGCTGGACGCCTACTGGGAGCAATGAGCAGTTCTTC. This sequence encodes CASSWTPTGSNEQFF.

This chain connects TRBV11-2 to TRBJ2-1; 9 nucleotides line up with TRBD2. The length of the CDR3 is 15 residues. Unmatched junction bases numbered 7, after V lost 2 bases and J lost 8 bases. CDR1 and CDR2 (germline): SGHAT, FQNNGV. CDR3 protein: CASSLRALAGDEQFF. In DNA form, the CDR3 reads TGTGCCAGCAGCTTAAGAGCACTAGCGGGCGATGAGCAGTTCTTC.

The chain combines TRBV7-9 with TRBJ2-2; 7 bases are shared with TRBD1. Trimming took 5 bases from V and 3 from J; bases not matched to a gene: 9. The CDR3 extends over 16 amino acids. Germline CDR1 SEHNR, CDR2 FQNEAQ (reference sequence). CDR3 in amino acids: CASSPTEGQHTGELFF. CDR3 in DNA: TGTGCCAGCAGCCCGACCGAGGGACAGCACACCGGGGAGCTGTTTTTT.

V is TRBV18 and J is TRBJ1-5; possible D gene TRBD1, 6 bases. Per germline, CDR1 KGHSH and CDR2 LQKENI. CDR3 length: 14 residues. V was shortened by 5 bases and J by 3 bases, with 11 bases between the two germline ends. The CDR3 spells CASSSRTDNQPQHF. CDR3 coding DNA: TGTGCCAGCTCATCGAGGACAGACAATCAGCCCCAGCATTTT.

The chain uses TRBV4-3 and TRBJ1-2; 7 bases are a match to TRBD1. CDR1 LGHNA and CDR2 YSLEER come from the germline V gene. The CDR3 runs 14 residues. With 0 bases clipped from V and 3 bases from J, the junction kept 1 base outside the gene matches. CDR3 coding DNA: TGCGCCAGCAGCCAAGACAGGGGGGACTATGGCTACACCTTC. Its translation: CASSQDRGDYGYTF.

The chain carries TRBV7-9 and TRBJ2-1; 15 nucleotides match TRBD2. Germline values: CDR1 SEHNR, CDR2 FQNEAQ (reference sequence). V lost 5 bases and J lost 9; bases outside the gene matches: 11. This CDR3 has 17 residues. The CDR3: CASSPGLAGGEFSEQFF. The CDR3 region has the DNA TGTGCCAGCAGCCCCGGACTAGCGGGAGGGGAGTTTAGTGAGCAGTTCTTC.

Only one count was recorded for this clone. The rearrangement links TRBV9 to TRBJ2-2; 11 bases are shared with TRBD2. Germline V gene data show CDR1 as SGDLS and CDR2 as YYNGEE. V trimming: 0 bases; J trimming: 3 bases; junction bases outside the gene matches: 4. The CDR3 spans 17 residues. The CDR3: CASSVDGTSGYTGELFF. CDR3 in DNA: TGTGCCAGCAGCGTAGACGGGACTAGCGGCTACACCGGGGAGCTGTTTTTT.

This clone was seen once. J is TRBJ2-4 and V is TRBV1; TRBD2 is the table's D call and was not checked against the DNA. TRBV1 is a known pseudogene. The CDR3 contains 15 residues. The DNA of the CDR3 is TGCACCAGCAGCCATTCTCGTCCCCCCAAAAACATTCAGTACTTC. Translating it yields CTSSHSRPPKNIQYF.